This T cell receptor (beta chain) was captured by sequencing in a study of OX40 agonist ivuxolimab in advanced cancers. Background on the study: Every 2 weeks, patients received ivuxolimab intravenously, dosed at 0.01 to 10 mg/kg. Notes on the study in general: Nonresponders, in some cases, also had low normalized T-cell clonal expansion.

Libraries were prepared by immunoSEQ multiplex PCR; TCRdb keeps only in-frame clonotypes and omits some of them. The sample contains about 74,000 clones, around 84% of which appear only once. This clone was detected only a few times. What it binds is unknown. CDR3 length equals 14 residues. The V and J ends lost 6 bases and 7 bases, in that order; junction bases with no gene match: 6. CDR1 is LNHDA, CDR2 SQIVND, per germline (reference sequence). The chain couples TRBV19 to TRBJ2-7; 13 bases are shared with TRBD2. The source was CD4+ or CD8+ T cells sorted from blood, collected in a trial of the OX40 agonist ivuxolimab. The receptor comes from an adult with an advanced solid tumor such as melanoma, head and neck, liver or kidney cancer. In DNA form, the CDR3 reads TGTGCCAGTAGACCCACGGGACTAGCGGGAGAGCAGTACTTC. Its translation is CASRPTGLAGEQYF.